This T cell receptor (beta chain) is from a study of radiotherapy plus CTLA-4 blockade in lung cancer. Study context: Across the patients, objective responses occurred in 18%, and disease control in about 29%. Study-wide results and limits: Early clonal dynamics of blood T cells, together with interferon-beta, were reported as the best response predictor. Blood-borne expansion of tumor-derived TCR clones followed radiotherapy plus ipilimumab.

Turning to this clone: Its antigen is currently unknown.

Chemo-refractory metastatic non-small-cell lung cancer patients received focal radiation with ipilimumab CTLA-4 blockade. The data were produced by immunoSEQ multiplex PCR, yet TCRdb's version contains in-frame clones alone and is incomplete. The data show some 67,000 clones, with less than 85% seen just once and about 15% held by the top ten. The CDR3 sequence is 15 residues long. V trimming: 0 bases; J trimming: 4 bases; junction bases outside the gene matches: 2. CDR1 is SGDLS, CDR2 YYNGEE, per germline. This TCR came from a human donor with non-small cell lung cancer whose response to radiotherapy plus ipilimumab could not be evaluated. Some clones in this sample may be carry-over from other donors' samples. This chain joins TRBV9 and TRBJ2-1; 9 nucleotides line up with TRBD2. The specimen was peripheral blood, collected from a patient treated with radiotherapy plus ipilimumab. The CDR3 DNA is TGTGCCAGCAGCGTAGCCAGCGGGGGGTACAATGAGCAGTTCTTC. Amino acid sequence: CASSVASGGYNEQFF.